The 27 T cell receptor beta chains presented below share a single source sample, sequenced in a study of radiotherapy plus CTLA-4 blockade in lung cancer. Data came from immunoSEQ multiplex PCR; TCRdb stores just in-frame clones and leaves some out. The sample records 24,000 or so clones, around 70% being singletons. The source was peripheral blood, collected from a patient treated with radiotherapy plus ipilimumab. The receptors here all came from a human donor with non-small cell lung cancer who had stable disease on radiotherapy plus ipilimumab.

As DNA, the CDR3 is TGTGCCAGCAGCGCCCGGACAGGGGATGTTGATGGCTACACCTTC. This gives the protein CASSARTGDVDGYTF. This chain joins TRBV9 and TRBJ1-2; TRBD1 matches at 9 bases. There are 15 residues in the CDR3. Germline CDR1 is SGDLS and CDR2 is YYNGEE. The junction had 9 bases not matched to a gene; V was cut back by 3 bases and J by 6 bases.

The chain employs TRBV6-1 and TRBJ1-2, with D hard to call. The CDR3 runs to 14 residues. Germline CDR1 and CDR2: MNHNS and SASEGT. V dropped 1 base and J dropped 2 bases, with 8 bases sitting between them. CDR3: CASSEGAPNYGYTF. The CDR3 DNA sequence: TGTGCCAGCAGTGAAGGCGCGCCCAACTATGGCTACACCTTC.

This sequence joins TRBV29-1 and TRBJ2-5, with unresolved D. The germline V and J ends were trimmed by 6 bases and 2 bases, with 10 bases remaining between them. The germline V gene has CDR1 SQVTM and CDR2 ANQGSEA. The CDR3 spans 12 residues. CDR3 nucleotide sequence: TGCAGCGTACTCTCCATGCAAGAGACCCAGTACTTC. The encoded protein is CSVLSMQETQYF.

V gene TRBV18 combines with J gene TRBJ2-7; unclear D gene. CDR3 length: 13 amino acids. Germline V lookup: CDR1 KGHSH, CDR2 LQKENI. V gave up 3 bases and J gave up 1 base, with 7 bases separating them. CDR3 region: CASSPDRSYEQYF. For the CDR3, the DNA is TGTGCCAGCTCACCGGATAGGTCCTACGAGCAGTACTTC.

The V call is TRBV11-3, the J call TRBJ1-4; 9 nucleotides agree with TRBD1. V was pared by 5 bases and J by 6 bases, with 4 bases of the junction left unmatched. Germline loops: CDR1 SGHNT, CDR2 YENEEA. The CDR3 length is 14 residues. CDR3 bases: TGTGCCAGCAGCACGACAGGGGGGGATGAAAAACTGTTTTTT. Translated, it gives CASSTTGGDEKLFF.

The chain recombines TRBV28 with TRBJ2-3; 8 bases map to TRBD2. The CDR3 totals 15 residues. Germline V lookup: CDR1 MDHEN, CDR2 SYDVKM. The trim removed 6 bases at V and 2 bases at J, leaving 7 bases unmatched. CDR3 in DNA: TGTGCCAGCAGCCGGCGGGGGGCCCCCACAGATACGCAGTATTTT. Its translation is CASSRRGAPTDTQYF.

The chain has TRBV11-2 and TRBJ1-2; D is unresolved. The CDR3 sequence is 14 residues long. Trimming removed 6 bases at V and 4 bases at J, with 15 bases between. CDR1 and CDR2 (germline): SGHAT, FQNNGV. This CDR3 reads CASSLTRTGYGYTF. Written as DNA, the CDR3 is TGTGCCAGCAGTCTTACTCGGACGGGCTATGGCTACACCTTC.

This chain joins TRBV11-2 and TRBJ2-7; 11 bases map to TRBD2. The germline V gene has CDR1 SGHAT and CDR2 FQNNGV. Trimming took 2 bases from V and 1 from J; bases not matched to a gene: 10. The CDR3 is 18 residues long. The CDR3 sequence: CASSLSPWTSGRSYEQYF. The CDR3 coding sequence is TGTGCCAGCAGCTTAAGCCCCTGGACTAGCGGGCGGTCCTACGAGCAGTACTTC. The full variable domain, rest sourced from reference TRBV11-2 and TRBJ2-7, is EAGVAQSPRYKIIEKRQSVAFWCNPISGHATLYWYQQILGQGPKLLIQFQNNGVVDDSQLPKDRFSAERLKGVDSTLKIQPAKLEDSAVYLCASSLSPWTSGRSYEQYFGPGTRLTVT.

The chain uses TRBV7-2 and TRBJ1-3, with a weak D call TRBD1 (6 bases). Trimming removed 1 base at V and 8 bases at J, with 9 bases between. The CDR3 runs to 13 residues. Germline assignment: CDR1 SGHTA and CDR2 FQGNSA. In DNA form, the CDR3 reads TGTGCCAGCAGCTTAGGCAGGGGTGACACCATATATTTT. Translating it yields CASSLGRGDTIYF.

This chain joins TRBV7-2 and TRBJ2-5; 7 nucleotides agree with TRBD2. V lost 1 base to trimming and J lost 5 bases; unmatched junction nucleotides: 13. Germline CDR1 and CDR2: SGHTA and FQGNSA. CDR3 length equals 17 residues. CDR3 bases: TGTGCCAGCAGCTTAGGAGGGCTAGCGGCGGTGGGGGAGACCCAGTACTTC. Amino acids: CASSLGGLAAVGETQYF.

This clone was seen once. V usage is TRBV6-6 and J usage is TRBJ2-5; D is unclear. CDR3 length: 11 residues. CDR1 and CDR2 (germline): MNHNY, SVGAGI (reference sequence). V lost 7 bases and J lost 5, with 8 bases in between. The CDR3 nucleotides read TGTGCCAGCACGCTTGGCGAGACCCAGTACTTC. This sequence encodes CASTLGETQYF.

This clone was counted only a few times. The gene calls are TRBV5-1 and TRBJ2-1, with 9 bases matching TRBD2. There are 17 residues in the CDR3. The V gene's germline CDR1 is SGHRS and CDR2 YFSETQ. Losses at the gene ends were 3 bases for V and 9 bases for J; bases not matched to a gene: 16. CDR3 protein: CASSSGGGRAGFGEQFF. CDR3 DNA: TGCGCCAGCAGCTCGGGCGGCGGGAGGGCCGGGTTCGGTGAGCAGTTCTTC.

The rearrangement links TRBV19 to TRBJ2-7; TRBD2 matches 9 bases. Germline CDR1 reads LNHDA; CDR2 reads SQIVND (reference sequence). This CDR3 has 15 residues. With V trimmed by 1 base and J by 2 bases, 3 bases remained unmatched. The CDR3 DNA follows: TGTGCCAGTAGTATAGCACCTAGCGGGACCTACGAGCAGTACTTC. Protein sequence: CASSIAPSGTYEQYF.

This chain links TRBV23-1 with TRBJ1-5, with a possible D match to TRBD1 (5 bases). TRBV23-1 is an ORF, with its function uncertain. Trimming left V 6 bases short and J 6 bases short, with 12 bases between. The CDR3 sequence is 13 residues long. The CDR3 is CASSLGGSQPQHF. For the CDR3, the DNA is TGCGCCAGCAGCCTGGGGGGGAGTCAGCCCCAGCATTTT.

This clone was found a few times. V and J are TRBV27 and TRBJ1-5; TRBD1 is a possible D gene (6 bases). CDR1 and CDR2 from the germline V gene are MNHEY and SMNVEV (reference sequence). The CDR3 has 15 residues. Trimming removed 5 bases from V and 2 bases from J, with 13 bases in between. The CDR3 region is CASSPDRRGNQPQHF. CDR3 DNA: TGTGCCAGCAGTCCCGACAGGAGAGGCAATCAGCCCCAGCATTTT.

This chain uses TRBV5-1 with TRBJ2-6; maybe TRBD2 (6 bases). V lost 3 bases and J 0 bases, leaving 13 bases between the germline ends. Germline CDR1 SGHRS, CDR2 YFSETQ. The CDR3 has 17 residues. The CDR3 protein is CASSSGGTHSGANVLTF. For the CDR3, the DNA is TGCGCCAGCAGCTCTGGGGGGACCCACTCTGGGGCCAACGTCCTGACTTTC. The full variable domain, rest sourced from reference TRBV5-1 and TRBJ2-6, is KAGVTQTPRYLIKTRGQQVTLSCSPISGHRSVSWYQQTPGQGLQFLFEYFSETQRNKGNFPGRFSGRQFSNSRSEMNVSTLELGDSALYLCASSSGGTHSGANVLTFGAGSRLTVL.

The chain joins TRBV13 to TRBJ2-7, with 10 bases matching TRBD2. The CDR3 is 19 amino acids. The germline gives CDR1 PRHDT, CDR2 FYEKMQ (reference sequence). Losses at the gene ends were 5 bases for V and 0 bases for J; bases not matched to a gene: 16. The CDR3 nucleotides read TGTGCCAGCAGCCTGACGGGACTAGCGCAAAGGGAGGCCTCCTACGAGCAGTACTTC. Translated, it gives CASSLTGLAQREASYEQYF.

V gene TRBV28 combines with J gene TRBJ1-2, with a possible D match to TRBD1 (6 bases). Trimming removed 3 bases from V and 9 bases from J, with 17 bases in between. Germline CDR1 and CDR2: MDHEN and SYDVKM. The CDR3 totals 14 residues. The CDR3 loop reads CASSFGGGDFSYTF. Written as DNA, the CDR3 is TGTGCCAGCAGTTTCGGCGGGGGCGATTTTAGCTACACCTTC.

By share, this clone ranks as medium-sized (0.01 to 0.1%). The V and J genes are TRBV7-6 and TRBJ1-5; 9 bases are shared with TRBD1. Losses at the gene ends were 3 bases for V and 4 bases for J; bases not matched to a gene: 1. CDR3 length: 14 amino acids. The germline V gene encodes CDR1 SGHVS and CDR2 FNYEAQ. CDR3 amino acids: CASSLTGGNQPQHF. DNA of the CDR3: TGTGCCAGCAGCTTGACAGGGGGGAATCAGCCCCAGCATTTT.

This chain joins TRBV5-1 and TRBJ2-1, with 11 bases identical to TRBD2. After removal of 4 bases from V and 4 bases from J, the junction contained 10 bases not matched to a gene. This CDR3 is built from 17 residues. Germline CDR1 and CDR2: SGHRS and YFSETQ. The CDR3 loop is CASSPRASGRTYNEQFF. The CDR3 nucleotides read TGCGCCAGCAGCCCCCGGGCTAGCGGGAGGACATACAATGAGCAGTTCTTC.

The genes are TRBV29-1 and TRBJ2-7; a possible D gene is TRBD1 (5 bases). V was clipped by 4 bases and J by 0 bases, with 16 bases between them. The CDR3 runs to 15 residues. CDR1 is SQVTM and CDR2 is ANQGSEA in the germline V gene. The CDR3 loop reads CSVVLTAVPSYEQYF. The CDR3 nucleotides read TGCAGCGTTGTATTGACAGCCGTACCCTCCTACGAGCAGTACTTC.

J is TRBJ2-7 and V is TRBV11-2; possible D gene TRBD1, 6 bases. This CDR3 is built from 15 residues. Trimming removed 6 bases at V and 4 bases at J, with 19 bases between. CDR1 is SGHAT, CDR2 FQNNGV, per germline. This CDR3 is CASRFPGQSLYEQYF. The CDR3 DNA is TGTGCCAGCAGATTCCCGGGACAAAGTTTGTACGAGCAGTACTTC.

This clone appeared a few times. The chain employs TRBV7-8 and TRBJ2-4; 8 bases align to TRBD2. V trimming: 0 bases; J trimming: 0 bases; junction bases outside the gene matches: 4. Germline CDR1 and CDR2: SGHVS and FQNEAQ. The CDR3 is made up of 17 amino acids. This CDR3 is CASSLARLAGAKNIQYF. In nucleotides, the CDR3 is TGTGCCAGCAGCTTAGCGCGGCTAGCGGGAGCCAAAAACATTCAGTACTTC.

The rearrangement uses TRBV27 and TRBJ2-3, with 13 nucleotides matching TRBD2. In germline, CDR1 is MNHEY, CDR2 SMNVEV (reference sequence). The CDR3 totals 17 residues. With V trimmed by 0 bases and J by 2 bases, 2 bases remained unmatched. The DNA for the CDR3 is TGTGCCAGCAGTTTATCGGGGACTAGCGGGACCACAGATACGCAGTATTTT. Residues: CASSLSGTSGTTDTQYF.

The rearrangement joins TRBV27 to TRBJ2-1; D gene unclear. CDR3 length: 16 amino acids. V was trimmed by 5 bases and J by 1 base, leaving 15 bases between them. From germline, CDR1 is MNHEY and CDR2 SMNVEV (reference sequence). This CDR3 reads CASSPPRALSYNEQFF. CDR3 bases: TGTGCCAGCAGTCCGCCCCGGGCGCTTTCCTACAATGAGCAGTTCTTC.

The chain recombines TRBV11-3 with TRBJ2-3; D is ambiguous. Germline CDR1 is SGHNT and CDR2 is YENEEA. Trimming left V 1 base short and J 2 bases short, with 13 bases between. The length of the CDR3 is 16 residues. The CDR3 sequence is CASSLGGTRSTDTQYF. The CDR3 region has the DNA TGTGCCAGCAGCTTAGGTGGTACGCGGTCCACAGATACGCAGTATTTT.

For the CDR3, the DNA is TGCAGCGTTGGTGGGGGGCAGGGGGCTCGGGAAAAACTGTTTTTT. Its protein is CSVGGGQGAREKLFF. The chain couples TRBV29-1 to TRBJ1-4; 8 bases align to TRBD1. Germline V gene sequence: CDR1 SQVTM, CDR2 ANQGSEA. V dropped 4 bases and J dropped 8; count of bases not matched to a gene: 12. The CDR3 length is 15 residues.